This TCR beta chain was identified during a study of CD8 T cells in Susac syndrome. From germline, CDR1 is GTSNPN and CDR2 SVGIG (reference sequence). This CDR3 is 12 amino acids long. Trimming shortened V by 0 bases and J by 4 bases, and 7 bases separated the two germline ends. RNA amounts of about 0.5 to 1 ug underwent reverse transcription with random hexamers. TCRdb re-analysed the immunoSEQ multiplex PCR reads in MiXCR, keeping a single row per CDR3 protein. The table has 150,000 to 250,000 distinct CDR3 sequences, about 95% seen once. The receptor was isolated from a human donor with multiple sclerosis. V is TRBV30 and J is TRBJ2-7; TRBD1 is a possible D gene (5 bases). Sequenced sample: CD4+ T cells from PBMCs. The CDR3 loop reads CAWSVRGYEQYF. As DNA, the CDR3 is TGTGCCTGGAGTGTTAGGGGATACGAGCAGTACTTC. The full variable domain, its missing parts supplied by reference TRBV30 and TRBJ2-7, is SQTIHQWPATLVQPVGSPLSLECTVEGTSNPNLYWYRQAAGRGLQLLFYSVGIGQISSEVPQNLSASRPQDRQFILSSKKLLLSDSGFYLCAWSVRGYEQYFGPGTRLTVT.